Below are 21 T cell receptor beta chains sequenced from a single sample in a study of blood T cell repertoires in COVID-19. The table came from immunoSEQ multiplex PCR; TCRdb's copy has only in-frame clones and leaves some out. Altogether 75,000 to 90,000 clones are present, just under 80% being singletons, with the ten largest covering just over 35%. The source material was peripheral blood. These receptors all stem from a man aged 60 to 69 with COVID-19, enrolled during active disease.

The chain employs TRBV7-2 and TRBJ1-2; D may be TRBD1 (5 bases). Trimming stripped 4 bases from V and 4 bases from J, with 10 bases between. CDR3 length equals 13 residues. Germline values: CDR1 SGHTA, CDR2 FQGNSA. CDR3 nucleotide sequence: TGTGCCAGCAGCTCAGGGTTAGCCTATGGCTACACCTTC. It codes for CASSSGLAYGYTF.

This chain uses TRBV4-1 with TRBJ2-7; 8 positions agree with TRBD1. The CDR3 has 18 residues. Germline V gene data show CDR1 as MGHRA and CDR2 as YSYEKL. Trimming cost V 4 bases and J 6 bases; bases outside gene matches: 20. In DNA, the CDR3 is TGCGCCAGCAGCCGGCTTAGCCCCAGGACAGGGCCGAACTTCGAGCAGTACTTC. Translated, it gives CASSRLSPRTGPNFEQYF.

CDR3 in DNA: TGTGCCAGCAGCCAACCCATTGGCGAGGACAGGGAAAAACTGTTTTTT. Translated: CASSQPIGEDREKLFF. The chain recombines TRBV3-1 (or the pseudogene TRBV3-2) with TRBJ1-4; 7 nucleotides agree with TRBD1. The CDR3 covers 16 residues. Germline loops: CDR1 LGHDT, CDR2 YNNKEL (reference sequence). The junction had 11 bases not matched to a gene; V was cut back by 2 bases and J by 8 bases.

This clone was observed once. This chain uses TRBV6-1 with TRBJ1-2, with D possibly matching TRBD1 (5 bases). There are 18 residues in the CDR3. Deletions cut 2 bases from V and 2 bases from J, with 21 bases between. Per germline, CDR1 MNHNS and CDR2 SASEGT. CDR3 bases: TGTGCCAGCAGTGAAAGCGGGGGACGGACGATACTAAACTATGGCTACACCTTC. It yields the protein CASSESGGRTILNYGYTF.

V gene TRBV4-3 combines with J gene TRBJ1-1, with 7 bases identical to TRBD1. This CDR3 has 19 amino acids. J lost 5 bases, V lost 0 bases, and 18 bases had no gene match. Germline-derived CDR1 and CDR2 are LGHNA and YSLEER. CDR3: CASSQDIMDRSLGLTEAFF. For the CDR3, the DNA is TGCGCCAGCAGCCAAGACATTATGGACAGGTCCCTCGGGCTTACTGAAGCTTTCTTT.

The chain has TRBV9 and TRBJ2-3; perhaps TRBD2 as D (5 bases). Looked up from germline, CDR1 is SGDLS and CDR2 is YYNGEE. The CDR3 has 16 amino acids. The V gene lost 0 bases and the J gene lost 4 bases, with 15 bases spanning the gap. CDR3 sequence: CASSVEITVGADTQYF. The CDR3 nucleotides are TGTGCCAGCAGCGTAGAAATTACGGTGGGAGCAGATACGCAGTATTTT.

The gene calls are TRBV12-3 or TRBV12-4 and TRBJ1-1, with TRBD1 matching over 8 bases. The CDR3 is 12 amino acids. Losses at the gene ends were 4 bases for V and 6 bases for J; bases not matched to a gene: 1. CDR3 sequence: CASSSTGAEAFF. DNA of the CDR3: TGTGCCAGCAGTTCGACAGGGGCTGAAGCTTTCTTT.

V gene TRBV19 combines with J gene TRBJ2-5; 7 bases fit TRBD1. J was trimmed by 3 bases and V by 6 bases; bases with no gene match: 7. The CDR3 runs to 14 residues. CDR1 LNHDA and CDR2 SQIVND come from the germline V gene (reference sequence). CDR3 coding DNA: TGTGCCAGTAGCCTTCAACAGGGGAAAGAGACCCAGTACTTC. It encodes CASSLQQGKETQYF.

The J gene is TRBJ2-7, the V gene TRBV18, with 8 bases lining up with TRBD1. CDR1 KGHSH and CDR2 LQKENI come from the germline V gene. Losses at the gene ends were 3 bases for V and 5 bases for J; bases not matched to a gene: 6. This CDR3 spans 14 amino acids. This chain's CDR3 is CASSPTTGDHEQYF. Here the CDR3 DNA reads TGTGCCAGCTCACCGACGACAGGGGACCACGAGCAGTACTTC.

CDR3 in DNA: TGTGCCAGCAGCCCTGAGCGGGACGGCTCCTACGAGCAGTACTTC. It is translated as CASSPERDGSYEQYF. This chain uses TRBV6-2 or TRBV6-3 with TRBJ2-7; 7 bases fit TRBD2. Germline V CDR1 and CDR2: MNHEY, SVGEGT. Germline trimming cut 6 bases from V and 0 bases from J; bases unmatched to any gene: 8. The CDR3 sequence is 15 residues long.

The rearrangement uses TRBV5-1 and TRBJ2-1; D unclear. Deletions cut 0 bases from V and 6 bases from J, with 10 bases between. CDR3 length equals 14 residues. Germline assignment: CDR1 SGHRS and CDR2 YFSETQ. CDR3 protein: CASSLADLLNEQFF. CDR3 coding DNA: TGCGCCAGCAGCTTGGCTGATCTACTCAATGAGCAGTTCTTC.

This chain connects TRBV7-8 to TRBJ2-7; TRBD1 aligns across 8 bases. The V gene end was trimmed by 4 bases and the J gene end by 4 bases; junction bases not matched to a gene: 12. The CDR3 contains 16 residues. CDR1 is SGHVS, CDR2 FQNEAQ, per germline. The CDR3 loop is CASSSQWDWTGYEQYF. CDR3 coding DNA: TGTGCCAGCAGCTCACAATGGGATTGGACAGGGTACGAGCAGTACTTC.

In DNA form, the CDR3 reads TGTGCCAGCACCGGACTAGCGCGGGGGGGGGAGCAGTACTTC. Translated: CASTGLARGGEQYF. The rearrangement joins TRBV6-5 to TRBJ2-7, with 9 bases identical to TRBD2. V shed 7 bases and J 7 bases; nucleotides not matched to a gene: 11. The CDR3 consists of 14 residues. Germline V lookup: CDR1 MNHEY, CDR2 SVGAGI.

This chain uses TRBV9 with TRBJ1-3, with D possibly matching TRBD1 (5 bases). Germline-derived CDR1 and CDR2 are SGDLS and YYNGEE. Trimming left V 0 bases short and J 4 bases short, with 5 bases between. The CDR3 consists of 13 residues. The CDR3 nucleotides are TGTGCCAGCAGCGTAGGACAGGGAAACACCATATATTTT. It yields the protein CASSVGQGNTIYF.

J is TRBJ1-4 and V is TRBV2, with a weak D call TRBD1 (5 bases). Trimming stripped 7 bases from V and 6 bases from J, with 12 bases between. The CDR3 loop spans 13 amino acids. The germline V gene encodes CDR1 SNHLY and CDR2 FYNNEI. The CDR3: CASKRQGDEKLFF. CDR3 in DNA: TGTGCCAGCAAAAGGCAGGGTGATGAAAAACTGTTTTTT.

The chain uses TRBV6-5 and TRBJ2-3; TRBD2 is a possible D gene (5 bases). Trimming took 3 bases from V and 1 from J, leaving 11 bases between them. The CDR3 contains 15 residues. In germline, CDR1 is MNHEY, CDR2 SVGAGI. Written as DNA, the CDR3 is TGTGCCAGCAGTTATAGCGTACTAGGCACAGATACGCAGTATTTT. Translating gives CASSYSVLGTDTQYF.

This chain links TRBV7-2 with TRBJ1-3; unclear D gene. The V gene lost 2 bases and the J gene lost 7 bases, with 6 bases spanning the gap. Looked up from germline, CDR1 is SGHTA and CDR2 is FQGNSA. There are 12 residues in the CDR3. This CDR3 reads CASSLSINTIYF. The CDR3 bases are TGTGCCAGCAGCTTATCTATCAACACCATATATTTT. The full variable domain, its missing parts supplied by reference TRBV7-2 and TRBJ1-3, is GAGVSQSPSNKVTEKGKDVELRCDPISGHTALYWYRQSLGQGLEFLIYFQGNSAPDKSGLPSDRFSAERTGGSVSTLTIQRTQQEDSAVYLCASSLSINTIYFGEGSWLTVV.

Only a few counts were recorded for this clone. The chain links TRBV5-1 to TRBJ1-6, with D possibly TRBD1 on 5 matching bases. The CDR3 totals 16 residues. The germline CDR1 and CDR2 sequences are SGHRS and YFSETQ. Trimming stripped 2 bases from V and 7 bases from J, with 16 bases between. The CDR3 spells CASSFSQGIRNSPLHF. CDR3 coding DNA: TGCGCCAGCAGCTTTAGTCAGGGAATTCGGAATTCACCCCTCCACTTT.

DNA for the CDR3: TGTGCCAGCAGCGGGGGACTAGCGGGAAATTACGAGCAGTACTTC. This encodes CASSGGLAGNYEQYF. The chain recombines TRBV11-3 with TRBJ2-7; TRBD2 matches at 13 bases. This CDR3 is built from 15 residues. Germline CDR1 SGHNT, CDR2 YENEEA. Trimming removed 5 bases from V and 4 bases from J; junction bases left unmatched: 5.

The CDR3 nucleotides read TGTGCCAGCTCCCAGGGGACAGGTGAAGCTTTCTTT. Protein: CASSQGTGEAFF. V gene TRBV7-2 combines with J gene TRBJ1-1; TRBD1 aligns across 8 bases. The trim removed 8 bases at V and 7 bases at J, leaving 6 bases unmatched. Germline V gene sequence: CDR1 SGHTA, CDR2 FQGNSA. This CDR3 contains 12 residues.

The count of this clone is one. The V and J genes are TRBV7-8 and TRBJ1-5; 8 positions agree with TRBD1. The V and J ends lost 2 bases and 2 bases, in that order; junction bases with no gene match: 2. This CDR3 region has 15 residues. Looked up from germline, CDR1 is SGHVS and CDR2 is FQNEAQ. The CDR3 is CASSLQGAGNQPQHF. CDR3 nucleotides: TGTGCCAGCAGCTTACAGGGGGCTGGCAATCAGCCCCAGCATTTT.